Shown below are 23 T cell receptor beta chains from a single sample sequenced in a study of blood T cell repertoires in COVID-19 (dated by TCRdb to 2019 to 2021). The library was obtained by the immunoSEQ multiplex PCR assay. TCRdb carries this immuneACCESS record with in-frame sequences only. Its versions omit some clonotypes, under half of them owing to an unresolved V gene in the studies checked, with the rest unexplained. This sample gives hundreds of thousands of clones in total; around nine tenths of them show up just once. Roughly a tenth of the sample lies in the top ten. Material: peripheral blood. All receptors come from a woman between 70 and 85 years old with COVID-19, enrolled during active disease.

The chain has TRBV9 and TRBJ2-1; 7 bases are shared with TRBD2. This CDR3 region has 16 residues. Germline values: CDR1 SGDLS, CDR2 YYNGEE. J was trimmed by 0 bases and V by 6 bases; bases with no gene match: 9. This CDR3 is CASKRASGDSYNEQFF. The CDR3 DNA reads as TGTGCCAGCAAGAGGGCTAGCGGAGACTCCTACAATGAGCAGTTCTTC.

This sequence joins TRBV28 and TRBJ1-5; D possibly corresponds to TRBD1 (6 bases). CDR1 is MDHEN, CDR2 SYDVKM, per germline. The length of the CDR3 is 14 residues. V was trimmed by 5 bases and J by 5 bases, leaving 13 bases between them. The CDR3 DNA reads as TGTGCCAGCAGTGCAACAGGGAGCCATCAGCCCCAGCATTTT. Its translation: CASSATGSHQPQHF.

This clone was detected only once. The chain recombines TRBV10-3 with TRBJ2-3; 15 bases are a match to TRBD2. Per germline, CDR1 ENHRY and CDR2 SYGVKD. V was clipped by 4 bases and J by 4 bases; unmatched bases: 9. CDR3 length: 18 residues. The CDR3 here is CAISVSGTSGRRADTQYF. The CDR3 nucleotides are TGTGCCATCAGTGTTTCCGGGACTAGCGGGAGGAGAGCAGATACGCAGTATTTT.

V is TRBV19 and J is TRBJ2-2; D may be TRBD2 (6 bases). V was clipped by 7 bases and J by 0 bases, with 18 bases between them. The CDR3 sequence is 17 residues long. CDR1 LNHDA and CDR2 SQIVND come from the germline V gene (reference sequence). CDR3 nucleotides: TGTGCCAGTAAGGTCTCAAGGGCGGGATCGAACACCGGGGAGCTGTTTTTT. Encoded protein: CASKVSRAGSNTGELFF.

This rearrangement joins TRBV21-1 to TRBJ2-1; TRBD2, the D gene given by the table, was not confirmed from the DNA. TRBV21-1 has pseudogene status. The CDR3 covers 16 residues. CDR3 residues: CASSKASAFAARGQFF. CDR3 nucleotide sequence: TGTGCCAGCAGCAAAGCCTCGGCCTTTGCGGCCCGTGGGCAGTTCTTC.

The chain links TRBV9 to TRBJ2-2; D gene unclear. The V and J ends lost 4 bases and 1 base respectively, with 11 bases between them. Germline V CDR1 and CDR2: SGDLS, YYNGEE. The CDR3 extends over 15 amino acids. The CDR3 nucleotides are TGTGCCAGCAGCCCCCGGTCACTGAACACCGGGGAGCTGTTTTTT. It encodes CASSPRSLNTGELFF.

CDR3 amino acids: CASSLGGTSISSTDTQYF. CDR3 nucleotides: TGTGCCAGCAGCTTAGGTGGGACTAGCATCTCTAGCACAGATACGCAGTATTTT. V usage is TRBV11-2 and J usage is TRBJ2-3; 9 bases are a match to TRBD2. The germline V gene has CDR1 SGHAT and CDR2 FQNNGV. CDR3 length: 18 amino acids. The ends lost 1 base at V and 0 bases at J; junction bases unmatched: 8.

The rearrangement joins TRBV6-5 to TRBJ2-7; 10 nucleotides line up with TRBD2. The germline V gene has CDR1 MNHEY and CDR2 SVGAGI. The CDR3 covers 16 residues. Trimming cost V 2 bases and J 0 bases; bases outside gene matches: 4. The CDR3 region has the DNA TGTGCCAGCAGTTACGAAGCTAGCGGGAGCTCCTACGAGCAGTACTTC. Protein product: CASSYEASGSSYEQYF.

V and J are TRBV28 and TRBJ1-1; D is undetermined. V lost 3 bases to trimming and J lost 6 bases, with 11 bases between them. This CDR3 comprises 13 residues. Germline CDR1 reads MDHEN; CDR2 reads SYDVKM. CDR3 DNA sequence: TGTGCCAGCAGTTTGGAGGGAACCTCTGAAGCTTTCTTT. It specifies CASSLEGTSEAFF.

The chain uses TRBV7-9 and TRBJ1-4, with 10 bases aligning to TRBD1. This CDR3 is built from 13 residues. Trimming removed 4 bases from V and 16 bases from J; junction bases left unmatched: 9. The germline gives CDR1 SEHNR, CDR2 FQNEAQ (reference sequence). CDR3 sequence reads: CASSSGQGLGEFF. The CDR3 DNA sequence: TGTGCCAGCAGCTCGGGACAGGGGTTGGGAGAGTTTTTT.

This chain connects TRBV5-4 to TRBJ1-2, with 7 bases fitting TRBD1. The junction had 17 bases not matched to a gene; V was cut back by 5 bases and J by 4 bases. From germline, CDR1 is SGHNT and CDR2 YYREEE (reference sequence). The CDR3 has 17 amino acids. The CDR3 sequence is CASSRGRVTGSGYGYTF. CDR3 nucleotides: TGTGCCAGCAGTCGGGGCCGGGTGACAGGGTCTGGCTATGGCTACACCTTC.

J is TRBJ2-7 and V is TRBV6-2 or TRBV6-3; TRBD2 is a possible D gene (6 bases). Germline V gives CDR1 MNHEY, CDR2 SVGEGT. The CDR3 consists of 12 residues. V was cut by 6 bases and J by 5 bases, with 11 bases left in between. CDR3 nucleotide sequence: TGTGCCAGCAGCCCCGGGAGACACGAGCAGTACTTC. This gives the protein CASSPGRHEQYF.

The chain uses TRBV6-5 and TRBJ2-4; 7 bases fit TRBD1. Germline CDR1 is MNHEY and CDR2 is SVGAGI. J gave up 5 bases and V 0 bases, and 4 bases lay outside the gene matches. This CDR3 spans 15 amino acids. As DNA, the CDR3 is TGTGCCAGCAGTTACTCCCGGGACAGAGAAAACATTCAGTACTTC. Amino acid sequence: CASSYSRDRENIQYF.

Details on this clone: This specimen includes other DNA sequences encoding the same CDR3. The chain carries TRBV5-1 and TRBJ2-2, with 10 bases fitting TRBD1. With 4 bases clipped from V and 3 bases from J, the junction kept 3 bases outside the gene matches. This CDR3 has 15 amino acids. CDR1 SGHRS and CDR2 YFSETQ come from the germline V gene. In nucleotides, the CDR3 is TGCGCCAGCAGCCCAGGGACAGGGGACACCGGGGAGCTGTTTTTT. Its translation: CASSPGTGDTGELFF. Together with reference TRBV5-1 and TRBJ2-2, the CDR3 gives the full variable domain: KAGVTQTPRYLIKTRGQQVTLSCSPISGHRSVSWYQQTPGQGLQFLFEYFSETQRNKGNFPGRFSGRQFSNSRSEMNVSTLELGDSALYLCASSPGTGDTGELFFGEGSRLTVL.

The chain recombines TRBV18 with TRBJ1-2; 10 bases agree with TRBD1. This CDR3 spans 16 amino acids. CDR1 is KGHSH and CDR2 is LQKENI in the germline V gene. With 3 bases clipped from V and 0 bases from J, the junction kept 4 bases outside the gene matches. CDR3 in amino acids: CASSPTGTGANYGYTF. The CDR3 nucleotides are TGTGCCAGCTCACCCACGGGGACAGGGGCTAACTATGGCTACACCTTC. The whole variable domain, remainder taken from reference TRBV18 and TRBJ1-2, is NAGVMQNPRHLVRRRGQEARLRCSPMKGHSHVYWYRQLPEEGLKFMVYLQKENIIDESGMPKERFSAEFPKEGPSILRIQQVVRGDSAAYFCASSPTGTGANYGYTFGSGTRLTVV.

This chain uses TRBV14 with TRBJ2-1, with 10 positions matching TRBD2. The CDR3 runs to 18 residues. Germline lookup yields CDR1 SGHDN and CDR2 FVKESK. J lost 7 bases, V lost 1 base, and 13 bases had no gene match. The chain's CDR3 is CASSQGAFLAGATNEQFF. The CDR3 nucleotides read TGTGCCAGCAGCCAAGGTGCTTTCCTAGCGGGAGCGACGAATGAGCAGTTCTTC.

Here the CDR3 reads CATSGLDRNTEAFF. In DNA, the CDR3 is TGTGCCACCAGCGGGCTGGACAGGAACACTGAAGCTTTCTTT. The rearrangement links TRBV15 to TRBJ1-1, with TRBD1 as a possible D gene (6 bases). V lost 5 bases and J lost 1, with 11 bases in between. Germline values: CDR1 LNHNV, CDR2 YYDKDF (reference sequence). The CDR3 totals 14 residues.

The CDR3 sequence: CAISSGSLGETQYF. CDR3 sequence (DNA): TGTGCCATCAGTTCAGGGTCGTTAGGGGAGACCCAGTACTTC. This chain joins TRBV10-3 and TRBJ2-5; possible D gene TRBD1, 5 bases. Germline V gene data show CDR1 as ENHRY and CDR2 as SYGVKD. The CDR3 runs to 14 residues. Trimming removed 5 bases at V and 5 bases at J, with 15 bases between.

DNA for the CDR3: TGTGCCACCGAAGGTCTAGCGGGCGCTTACAATGAGCAGTTCTTC. This gives the protein CATEGLAGAYNEQFF. The genes are TRBV10-3 and TRBJ2-1; 8 nucleotides line up with TRBD2. The CDR3 loop spans 15 amino acids. The germline V gene has CDR1 ENHRY and CDR2 SYGVKD. The trim removed 10 bases at V and 4 bases at J, leaving 12 bases unmatched.

This chain joins TRBV11-1 and TRBJ1-1; TRBD1 matches 7 bases. Germline loops: CDR1 SGHAT, CDR2 FQDESV (reference sequence). The CDR3 spans 15 residues. V was pared by 5 bases and J by 4 bases, with 10 bases of the junction left unmatched. CDR3: CASSPYRGWVTEAFF. CDR3 in DNA: TGTGCCAGCAGCCCGTACAGGGGTTGGGTCACTGAAGCTTTCTTT.

The rearrangement joins TRBV27 to TRBJ1-1, with 7 positions matching TRBD1. Germline trimming cut 3 bases from V and 3 bases from J; bases unmatched to any gene: 10. Germline CDR1 is MNHEY and CDR2 is SMNVEV (reference sequence). This CDR3 is 16 amino acids long. This chain's CDR3 is CASSFETGNRHTEAFF. In DNA, the CDR3 is TGTGCCAGCAGTTTCGAGACAGGGAATAGGCACACTGAAGCTTTCTTT.

The V call is TRBV7-3, the J call TRBJ2-1, with 8 bases that match TRBD2. The V segment lost 1 base and the J segment 5 bases; nucleotides outside the gene matches: 13. CDR3 length equals 18 residues. Germline V lookup: CDR1 SGHTA, CDR2 FQGTGA. This CDR3 is CASSLMLGSGNLDNEQFF. The DNA of the CDR3 is TGTGCCAGCAGCTTAATGCTGGGTAGCGGGAATCTCGACAATGAGCAGTTCTTC.

The chain joins TRBV6-5 to TRBJ2-1; 8 bases align to TRBD1. CDR1 is MNHEY and CDR2 is SVGAGI in the germline V gene. CDR3 length: 14 residues. The ends lost 6 bases at V and 9 bases at J; junction bases unmatched: 10. The CDR3 DNA sequence: TGTGCCAGCAGCCCGCTTGGACAGGGAGGTGAGCAGTTCTTC. Its protein product is CASSPLGQGGEQFF.